The 9 T cell receptor beta chains below all came from one sample that was sequenced in a study of shared clonotypes between healthy human individuals (dated by TCRdb to about 2020). The library relied on the immunoSEQ multiplex PCR assay. This immuneACCESS table, as held by TCRdb, lists in-frame sequences with V and J called but not all clones. Of the missing ones, under half trace to an unresolved V gene in checked studies; the others have no known cause. This sample holds 2 million to 3 million clones; 90% to 95% were observed only once. Jointly, the top ten make up over 0.12% of the sample. The specimen was naive CD4+ T cells sorted from blood. The sample's cell subset or site label, decoded: CD45RA+ positively selected. These receptor sequences come from a man younger than 35 in good health.

This chain connects TRBV10-3 to TRBJ2-7, with TRBD2 matching 8 bases. Germline CDR1 reads ENHRY; CDR2 reads SYGVKD. This CDR3 contains 12 residues. Unmatched junction bases numbered 3, after V lost 10 bases and J lost 1 base. The CDR3 bases are TGTGCCACCGGGGGGGGGTCCTACGAGCAGTACTTC. This translates into CATGGGSYEQYF.

This sequence joins TRBV7-6 and TRBJ1-3; D gene ambiguous. The CDR3 is 16 residues long. Germline values: CDR1 SGHVS, CDR2 FNYEAQ. V was pared by 4 bases and J by 0 bases, with 13 bases between. For the CDR3, the DNA is TGTGCCAGCAGCTCGAAGGGCGCTAGCTCTGGAAACACCATATATTTT. This sequence encodes CASSSKGASSGNTIYF.

CDR3 loop: CASSSGTIHNSPLHF. For the CDR3, the DNA is TGTGCCAGCAGCAGTGGGACAATCCATAATTCACCCCTCCACTTT. J is TRBJ1-6 and V is TRBV6-6; TRBD1 is a possible D gene (6 bases). The V end was cut by 6 bases, the J end by 5 bases, with 14 bases between. The CDR3 contains 15 residues. Germline CDR1 is MNHNY and CDR2 is SVGAGI (reference sequence).

A note on this clone: Sequence at one end of the junction differs from germline and may be a read error. The rearrangement joins TRBV6-1 to TRBJ2-3, with a tentative D call TRBD2 (6 bases). Germline CDR1 is MNHNS and CDR2 is SASEGT. This CDR3 is built from 11 residues. The CDR3 spells CASSASGTQIF. The DNA of the CDR3 is TGTGCCAGCAGCGCATCCGGGACTCAGATATTT.

The chain links TRBV7-2 to TRBJ2-5; no definite D call. The germline V gene has CDR1 SGHTA and CDR2 FQGNSA. CDR3 length: 14 amino acids. V lost 0 bases and J lost 7, with 12 bases in between. CDR3: CASSLATILWTQYF. The CDR3 bases are TGTGCCAGCAGCTTAGCGACCATCCTATGGACCCAGTACTTC.

The chain is built from TRBV30 and TRBJ1-3, with unresolved D. Germline CDR1 and CDR2: GTSNPN and SVGIG (reference sequence). V gave up 2 bases and J gave up 0 bases, with 5 bases separating them. CDR3 length equals 13 residues. The CDR3 is CAWSQSSGNTIYF. The CDR3 DNA is TGTGCCTGGAGTCAGAGCTCTGGAAACACCATATATTTT. Full variable domain (remainder filled in from reference TRBV30 and TRBJ1-3): SQTIHQWPATLVQPVGSPLSLECTVEGTSNPNLYWYRQAAGRGLQLLFYSVGIGQISSEVPQNLSASRPQDRQFILSSKKLLLSDSGFYLCAWSQSSGNTIYFGEGSWLTVV.

The chain is built from TRBV18 and TRBJ2-7; TRBD1 aligns across 10 bases. CDR3 length equals 13 residues. J lost 4 bases, V lost 6 bases, and 3 bases had no gene match. From germline, CDR1 is KGHSH and CDR2 LQKENI. The CDR3 here is CASSTGQGYEQYF. CDR3 nucleotides: TGTGCCAGCTCCACGGGACAGGGGTACGAGCAGTACTTC.

As for this clone: At one end the junction does not follow the germline gene, possibly because of a read error. The chain joins TRBV30 to TRBJ1-4; 7 bases line up with TRBD1. The CDR3 spans 14 residues. Germline V gene lookup returns CDR1 GTSNPN and CDR2 SVGIG (reference sequence). This chain's CDR3 is CAWSHWPGGRKTVF. The CDR3, as DNA: TGTGCCTGGAGTCATTGGCCAGGGGGAAGAAAAACTGTTTTT. The complete variable domain, with remaining parts taken from reference TRBV30 and TRBJ1-4, reads SQTIHQWPATLVQPVGSPLSLECTVEGTSNPNLYWYRQAAGRGLQLLFYSVGIGQISSEVPQNLSASRPQDRQFILSSKKLLLSDSGFYLCAWSHWPGGRKTVFGSGTQLSVL.

The V gene is TRBV5-6, the J gene TRBJ2-5, with TRBD1 as a possible D gene (6 bases). Trimming took off 3 bases at V and 9 bases at J, with 12 bases between the two ends. Germline CDR1 reads SGHDT; CDR2 reads YYEEEE. This CDR3 comprises 12 residues. Written as DNA, the CDR3 is TGTGCCAGCAGCTCGACAACAGGGCCCCAGTACTTC. Translation: CASSSTTGPQYF.